Each of the 16 T cell receptor beta chains below was sequenced from the same sample in a study of PD-L1 blockade in urothelial cancer. Data came from immunoSEQ multiplex PCR; TCRdb stores just in-frame clones and leaves some out. The sample carries tens of thousands of clones, around 88% recorded once. The starting material was PBMCs, obtained around atezolizumab (anti-PD-L1) treatment. The receptors originated from a man in his 60s with urothelial cancer.

CDR3 protein: CAWAGQSNSPLHF. The CDR3 region has the DNA TGTGCCTGGGCTGGACAGAGTAATTCACCCCTCCACTTT. The genes are TRBV30 and TRBJ1-6; D is possibly TRBD1 (6 bases). Between the trimmed V and J ends, which lost 5 bases and 6 bases, there was a span of 11 bases. Germline assignment: CDR1 GTSNPN and CDR2 SVGIG (reference sequence). The CDR3 contains 13 residues.

V gene TRBV5-1 combines with J gene TRBJ2-6, with D tentatively TRBD1 (6 bases). Trimming took 1 base from V and 2 from J, leaving 10 bases between them. The CDR3 is made up of 16 amino acids. The V gene's germline CDR1 is SGHRS and CDR2 YFSETQ. The CDR3 DNA sequence: TGCGCCAGCAGCTTGTTACAGGGCGCTGGGGCCAACGTCCTGACTTTC. It yields the protein CASSLLQGAGANVLTF.

This chain uses TRBV4-1 with TRBJ2-3; TRBD2 agrees at 7 bases. Germline values: CDR1 MGHRA, CDR2 YSYEKL. V trimming: 4 bases; J trimming: 5 bases; junction bases outside the gene matches: 12. The CDR3 is 16 residues long. The DNA for the CDR3 is TGCGCCAGCAGCCCTTGGTTTGGGGAGGGCGTAGATACGCAGTATTTT. Amino acid sequence: CASSPWFGEGVDTQYF.

V is TRBV7-3 and J is TRBJ1-1, with 7 bases fitting TRBD1. J was trimmed by 6 bases and V by 5 bases; bases with no gene match: 18. The CDR3 has 17 residues. The germline gives CDR1 SGHTA, CDR2 FQGTGA. The CDR3 loop reads CASSMGTALGHVPEAFF. In DNA form, the CDR3 reads TGTGCCAGCAGCATGGGGACAGCCCTGGGCCATGTGCCTGAAGCTTTCTTT.

The rearrangement uses TRBV7-2 and TRBJ2-1; 8 bases map to TRBD2. The CDR3 runs to 15 residues. Per the germline V gene, CDR1 is SGHTA and CDR2 is FQGNSA. V trimming: 2 bases; J trimming: 0 bases; junction bases outside the gene matches: 0. The CDR3 loop is CASSLSGGSYNEQFF. The CDR3 DNA follows: TGTGCCAGCAGCTTAAGCGGGGGCTCCTACAATGAGCAGTTCTTC.

The chain couples TRBV9 to TRBJ2-2; tentatively, D is TRBD1 (6 bases). Trimming removed 4 bases at V and 7 bases at J, with 17 bases between. CDR3 length equals 15 residues. CDR1 SGDLS and CDR2 YYNGEE come from the germline V gene. The CDR3 loop reads CASSPRDTDGGELFF. The CDR3 region has the DNA TGTGCCAGCAGCCCCCGGGACACTGACGGCGGGGAGCTGTTTTTT.

The chain carries TRBV7-6 and TRBJ1-1, with no clear D. Between the trimmed V and J ends, which lost 0 bases and 4 bases, there was a span of 15 bases. The CDR3 runs 16 residues. Per the germline V gene, CDR1 is SGHVS and CDR2 is FNYEAQ. CDR3 in DNA: TGTGCCAGCAGCTTAGCTTTGCCCGAGGGAGGCACTGAAGCTTTCTTT. Amino acids: CASSLALPEGGTEAFF. The whole variable domain, filled in from reference TRBV7-6 and TRBJ1-1, reads GAGVSQSPRYKVTKRGQDVALRCDPISGHVSLYWYRQALGQGPEFLTYFNYEAQQDKSGLPNDRFSAERPEGSISTLTIQRTEQRDSAMYRCASSLALPEGGTEAFFGQGTRLTVV.

The chain has TRBV2 and TRBJ2-2; 7 bases are shared with TRBD1. From germline, CDR1 is SNHLY and CDR2 FYNNEI. This CDR3 is built from 15 residues. The junction had 6 bases not matched to a gene; V was cut back by 4 bases and J by 4 bases. In nucleotides, the CDR3 is TGTGCCAGCAGTGTTATAAGGGGGCCCACCGGGGAGCTGTTTTTT. Translation gives CASSVIRGPTGELFF. The full variable domain, in which reference TRBV2 and TRBJ2-2 provide the parts outside the CDR3, is EPEVTQTPSHQVTQMGQEVILRCVPISNHLYFYWYRQILGQKVEFLVSFYNNEISEKSEIFDDQFSVERPDGSNFTLKIRSTKLEDSAMYFCASSVIRGPTGELFFGEGSRLTVL.

The V gene is TRBV5-1, the J gene TRBJ1-3; 8 positions match TRBD1. The V gene end was trimmed by 5 bases and the J gene end by 1 base; junction bases not matched to a gene: 5. The CDR3 extends over 15 amino acids. Germline CDR1 and CDR2: SGHRS and YFSETQ. The CDR3 sequence: CASSLTGASGNTIYF. In DNA form, the CDR3 reads TGCGCCAGCAGTTTGACAGGGGCGTCTGGAAACACCATATATTTT.

The chain uses TRBV27 and TRBJ2-7; perhaps TRBD1 as D (5 bases). The CDR3 runs 17 residues. Germline CDR1 and CDR2: MNHEY and SMNVEV (reference sequence). V lost 1 base and J 9 bases, leaving 25 bases between the germline ends. This CDR3 reads CASSLLSGSDTDTGQYF. Written as DNA, the CDR3 is TGTGCCAGCAGTTTATTATCAGGCTCGGACACCGATACGGGGCAGTACTTC.

The V call is TRBV27, the J call TRBJ1-5; TRBD1 matches at 8 bases. Losses at the gene ends were 8 bases for V and 4 bases for J; bases not matched to a gene: 10. The CDR3 runs 15 residues. CDR1 is MNHEY and CDR2 is SMNVEV in the germline V gene (reference sequence). The DNA of the CDR3 is TGTGCCAGCTGCTTAGACAGGGGAGCGAATCAGCCCCAGCATTTT. The encoded protein is CASCLDRGANQPQHF.

J is TRBJ2-2 and V is TRBV9; TRBD1 aligns across 7 bases. Germline trimming cut 3 bases from V and 7 bases from J; bases unmatched to any gene: 3. Germline CDR1 reads SGDLS; CDR2 reads YYNGEE. The CDR3 has 13 amino acids. CDR3 in DNA: TGTGCCAGCAGCGACAGGGGTGTCGGGGAGCTGTTTTTT. Translated: CASSDRGVGELFF.

This chain uses TRBV7-6 with TRBJ2-2; D may be TRBD1 (5 bases). Between the trimmed V and J ends, which lost 5 bases and 8 bases, there was a span of 9 bases. The CDR3 spans 12 residues. The V gene's germline CDR1 is SGHVS and CDR2 FNYEAQ. CDR3 in DNA: TGTGCCAGCAGCACAAGACAGGGGGAGCTGTTTTTT. Its protein is CASSTRQGELFF.

This clone was observed a single time. The V and J genes are TRBV27 and TRBJ2-5; D gene uncertain. The V gene lost 3 bases and the J gene lost 2 bases, with 10 bases spanning the gap. CDR1 MNHEY and CDR2 SMNVEV come from the germline V gene (reference sequence). There are 14 residues in the CDR3. Here the CDR3 reads CASSLTGAQETQYF. Here the CDR3 DNA reads TGTGCCAGCAGTTTGACCGGAGCTCAAGAGACCCAGTACTTC.

To note about this clone: One end of the junction varies from germline; a read error may be responsible. The rearrangement links TRBV7-7 to TRBJ1-3; D is undetermined. CDR3 length: 13 amino acids. CDR1 and CDR2 from the germline V gene are SSHAT and FNYEAQ (reference sequence). The CDR3 DNA follows: TGTGCTAGCAGCCTACAGACTGGAAACACCATATATTTT. Residues: CASSLQTGNTIYF.

V usage is TRBV19 and J usage is TRBJ1-2; 7 nucleotides align to TRBD1. The CDR3 contains 15 residues. The germline V gene encodes CDR1 LNHDA and CDR2 SQIVND (reference sequence). Germline trimming cut 5 bases from V and 1 base from J; bases unmatched to any gene: 7. CDR3 coding DNA: TGTGCCAGTAGTCCCACCGGGACAGTTAACTATGGCTACACCTTC. The encoded protein is CASSPTGTVNYGYTF.